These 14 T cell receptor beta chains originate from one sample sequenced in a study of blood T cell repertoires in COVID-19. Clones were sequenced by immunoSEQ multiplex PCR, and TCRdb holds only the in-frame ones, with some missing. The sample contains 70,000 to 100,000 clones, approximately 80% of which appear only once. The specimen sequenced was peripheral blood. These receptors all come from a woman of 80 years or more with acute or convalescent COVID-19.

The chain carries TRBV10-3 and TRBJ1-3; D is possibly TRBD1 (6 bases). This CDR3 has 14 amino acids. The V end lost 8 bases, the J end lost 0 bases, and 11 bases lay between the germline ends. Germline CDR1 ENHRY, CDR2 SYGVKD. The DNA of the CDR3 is TGTGCCATCCGGGACACAACCTCTGGAAACACCATATATTTT. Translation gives CAIRDTTSGNTIYF.

The CDR3, as DNA: TGCGCCAGCAGCCAAGAAGGGACAGAGAATGAAAAACTGTTTTTT. Its translation is CASSQEGTENEKLFF. This chain connects TRBV4-3 to TRBJ1-4, with 7 bases aligning to TRBD1. CDR1 LGHNA and CDR2 YSLEER come from the germline V gene. This CDR3 region has 15 residues. Germline trimming cut 0 bases from V and 5 bases from J; bases unmatched to any gene: 3.

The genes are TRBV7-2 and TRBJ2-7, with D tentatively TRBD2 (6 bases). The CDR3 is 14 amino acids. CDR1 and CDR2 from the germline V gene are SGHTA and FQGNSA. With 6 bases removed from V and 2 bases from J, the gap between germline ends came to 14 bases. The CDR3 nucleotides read TGTGCCAGCAGACCCGGCGGGGCCGCCTACGAGCAGTACTTC. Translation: CASRPGGAAYEQYF.

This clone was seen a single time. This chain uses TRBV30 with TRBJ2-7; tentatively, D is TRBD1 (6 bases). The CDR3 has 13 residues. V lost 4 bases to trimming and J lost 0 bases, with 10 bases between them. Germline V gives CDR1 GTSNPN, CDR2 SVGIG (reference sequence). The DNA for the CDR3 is TGTGCCTGGAACAGGGAGAGCTCCTACGAGCAGTACTTC. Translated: CAWNRESSYEQYF.

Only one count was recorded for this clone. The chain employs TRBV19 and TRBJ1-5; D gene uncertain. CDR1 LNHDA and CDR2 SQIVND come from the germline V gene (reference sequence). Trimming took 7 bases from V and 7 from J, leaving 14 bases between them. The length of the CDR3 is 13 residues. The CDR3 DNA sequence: TGTGCCAGTACGGCGGGCCTCGGGCAGCCCCAGCATTTT. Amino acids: CASTAGLGQPQHF.

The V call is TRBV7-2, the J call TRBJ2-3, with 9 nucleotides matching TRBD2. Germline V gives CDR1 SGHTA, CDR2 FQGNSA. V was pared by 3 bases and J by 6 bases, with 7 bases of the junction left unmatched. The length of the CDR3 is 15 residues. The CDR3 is CASSFLRGGKDTQYF. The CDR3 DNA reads TGTGCCAGCAGCTTCTTGCGGGGGGGCAAGGATACGCAGTATTTT.

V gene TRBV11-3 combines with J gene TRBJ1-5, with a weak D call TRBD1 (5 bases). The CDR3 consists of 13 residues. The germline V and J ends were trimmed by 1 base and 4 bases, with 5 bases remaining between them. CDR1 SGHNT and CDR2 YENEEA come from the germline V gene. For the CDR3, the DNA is TGTGCCAGCAGCTTAGCAGGGAATCAGCCCCAGCATTTT. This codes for CASSLAGNQPQHF.

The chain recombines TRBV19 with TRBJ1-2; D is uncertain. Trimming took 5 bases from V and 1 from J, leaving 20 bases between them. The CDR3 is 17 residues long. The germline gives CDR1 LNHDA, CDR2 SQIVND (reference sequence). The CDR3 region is CASSPGFVTRVNYGYTF. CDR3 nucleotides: TGTGCCAGTAGTCCGGGGTTTGTGACACGGGTTAACTATGGCTACACCTTC.

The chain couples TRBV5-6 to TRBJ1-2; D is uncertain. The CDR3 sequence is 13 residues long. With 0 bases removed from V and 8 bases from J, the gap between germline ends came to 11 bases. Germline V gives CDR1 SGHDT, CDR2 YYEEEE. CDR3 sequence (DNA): TGTGCCAGCAGCTTGGTCCAGGCTCACGGCTACACCTTC. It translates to CASSLVQAHGYTF.

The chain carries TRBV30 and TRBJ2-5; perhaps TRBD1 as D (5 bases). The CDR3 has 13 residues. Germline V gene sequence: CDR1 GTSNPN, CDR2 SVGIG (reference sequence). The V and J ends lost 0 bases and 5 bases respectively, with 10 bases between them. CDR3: CAWSVGQSETQYF. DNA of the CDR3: TGTGCCTGGAGTGTGGGGCAGTCGGAGACCCAGTACTTC. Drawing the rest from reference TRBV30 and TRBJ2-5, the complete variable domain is SQTIHQWPATLVQPVGSPLSLECTVEGTSNPNLYWYRQAAGRGLQLLFYSVGIGQISSEVPQNLSASRPQDRQFILSSKKLLLSDSGFYLCAWSVGQSETQYFGPGTRLLVL.

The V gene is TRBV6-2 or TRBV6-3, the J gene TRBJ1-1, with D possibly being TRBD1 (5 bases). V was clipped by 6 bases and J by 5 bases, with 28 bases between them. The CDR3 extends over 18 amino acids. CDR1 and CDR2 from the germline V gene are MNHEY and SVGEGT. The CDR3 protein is CASSPGTPQMGLRTEAFF. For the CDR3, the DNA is TGTGCCAGCAGCCCCGGGACTCCTCAGATGGGGTTGCGAACTGAAGCTTTCTTT.

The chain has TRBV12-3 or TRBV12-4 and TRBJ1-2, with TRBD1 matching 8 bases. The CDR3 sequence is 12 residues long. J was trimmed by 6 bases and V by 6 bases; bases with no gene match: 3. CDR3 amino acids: CASSPGQDGYTF. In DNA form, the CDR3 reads TGTGCCAGCAGCCCGGGACAGGATGGCTACACCTTC.

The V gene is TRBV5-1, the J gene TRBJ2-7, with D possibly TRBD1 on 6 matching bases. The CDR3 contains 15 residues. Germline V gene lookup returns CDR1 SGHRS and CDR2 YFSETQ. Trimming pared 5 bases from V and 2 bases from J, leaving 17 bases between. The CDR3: CASSYRDTGTYEQYF. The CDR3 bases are TGCGCCAGCAGTTACCGGGACACCGGGACCTACGAGCAGTACTTC.

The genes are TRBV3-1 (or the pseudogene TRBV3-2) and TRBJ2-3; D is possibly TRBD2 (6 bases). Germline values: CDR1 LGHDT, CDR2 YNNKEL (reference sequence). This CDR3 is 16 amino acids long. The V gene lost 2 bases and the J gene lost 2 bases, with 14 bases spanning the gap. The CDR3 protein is CASSQFGGIHTDTQYF. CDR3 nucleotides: TGTGCCAGCAGCCAATTTGGCGGGATCCACACAGATACGCAGTATTTT.